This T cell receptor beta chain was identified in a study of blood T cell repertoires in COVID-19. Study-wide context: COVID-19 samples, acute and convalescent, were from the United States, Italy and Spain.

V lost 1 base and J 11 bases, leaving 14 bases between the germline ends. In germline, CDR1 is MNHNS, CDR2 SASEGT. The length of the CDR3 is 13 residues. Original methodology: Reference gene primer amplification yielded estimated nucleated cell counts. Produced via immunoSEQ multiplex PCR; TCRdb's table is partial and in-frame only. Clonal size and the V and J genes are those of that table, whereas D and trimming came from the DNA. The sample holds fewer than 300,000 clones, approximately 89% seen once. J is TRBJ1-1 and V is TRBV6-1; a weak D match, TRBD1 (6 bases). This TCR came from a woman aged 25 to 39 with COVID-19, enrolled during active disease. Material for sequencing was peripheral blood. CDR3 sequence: CASSEVGGAWAFF. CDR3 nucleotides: TGTGCCAGCAGTGAAGTGGGGGGGGCATGGGCTTTCTTT.